Presented here are 6 T cell receptor beta chains from one specimen sequenced in a study of OX40 agonist ivuxolimab in advanced cancers. Sequenced by immunoSEQ multiplex PCR; TCRdb stores in-frame clones only, minus some. This sample has about 93,000 clones; 80% to 90% occur once, and the top ten carry about 0.31%. Specimen: CD4+ or CD8+ T cells sorted from blood, collected in a trial of the OX40 agonist ivuxolimab. The receptors stem from an adult with an advanced solid tumor such as melanoma, head and neck, liver or kidney cancer.

This clone has just one count. The V call is TRBV5-8, the J call TRBJ1-5; no clear D. The CDR3 runs 11 residues. Germline V gene sequence: CDR1 SGHTS, CDR2 YDEGEE. Trimming removed 6 bases at V and 9 bases at J, with 10 bases between. The CDR3 nucleotides are TGTGCCAGCACCTATGTAGGGCCCCAGCATTTT. Translated: CASTYVGPQHF.

J is TRBJ1-1 and V is TRBV7-3; no definite D call. Germline V CDR1 and CDR2: SGHTA, FQGTGA. The ends were cut back, 2 bases at V and 1 base at J, with 8 bases in the middle. This CDR3 has 14 amino acids. In DNA, the CDR3 is TGTGCCAGCAGCTTAGGCCCGACGAACACTGAAGCTTTCTTT. It codes for CASSLGPTNTEAFF.

The gene calls are TRBV5-1 and TRBJ2-5, with D maybe TRBD2 (5 bases). The CDR3 has 15 residues. CDR1 is SGHRS and CDR2 is YFSETQ in the germline V gene. Trimming cost V 1 base and J 1 base, with 11 bases left between them. CDR3 in amino acids: CASSLNTAAQETQYF. Written as DNA, the CDR3 is TGCGCCAGCAGCTTGAATACAGCGGCCCAAGAGACCCAGTACTTC.

The rearrangement links TRBV5-4 to TRBJ1-5, with a possible D match to TRBD1 (6 bases). This CDR3 contains 13 residues. Germline V lookup: CDR1 SGHNT, CDR2 YYREEE (reference sequence). Trimming left V 2 bases short and J 5 bases short, with 8 bases between. Written as DNA, the CDR3 is TGTGCCAGCAGCTTACAGGGAGATCAGCCCCAGCATTTT. Amino acids: CASSLQGDQPQHF.

The chain employs TRBV7-2 and TRBJ2-3; unclear D gene. Trimming cost V 4 bases and J 10 bases, with 15 bases left between them. Germline CDR1 SGHTA, CDR2 FQGNSA. The CDR3 has 13 amino acids. The CDR3 DNA reads as TGTGCCAGCAGCTATAAGACTGGGATCTCGCAGTATTTT. Translating it yields CASSYKTGISQYF.

The chain joins TRBV10-3 to TRBJ1-4; D is ambiguous. The CDR3 has 13 residues. CDR1 and CDR2 from the germline V gene are ENHRY and SYGVKD. Trimming removed 3 bases from V and 4 bases from J, with 6 bases in between. The CDR3 loop reads CAISDTHNEKLFF. DNA for the CDR3: TGTGCCATCAGTGACACCCATAATGAAAAACTGTTTTTT.